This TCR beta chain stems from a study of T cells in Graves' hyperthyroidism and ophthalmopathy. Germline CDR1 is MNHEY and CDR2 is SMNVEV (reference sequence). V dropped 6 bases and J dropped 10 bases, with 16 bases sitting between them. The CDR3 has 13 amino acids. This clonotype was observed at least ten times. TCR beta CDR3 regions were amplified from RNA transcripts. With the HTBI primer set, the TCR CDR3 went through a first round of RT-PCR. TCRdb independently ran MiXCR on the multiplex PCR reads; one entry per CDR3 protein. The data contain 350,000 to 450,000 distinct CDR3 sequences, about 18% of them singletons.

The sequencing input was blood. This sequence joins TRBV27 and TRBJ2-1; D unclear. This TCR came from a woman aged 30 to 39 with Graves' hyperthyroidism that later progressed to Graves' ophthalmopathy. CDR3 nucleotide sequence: TGTGCCAGCAGACGCTCTATCTTCGTAGAGCAGTTCTTC. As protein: CASRRSIFVEQFF.